This TCR beta chain was found in a study of regulatory T cells in long-lasting Graves disease. Study-level points and caveats: Patients whose Graves' disease persisted exhibited lower TCR diversity than those newly diagnosed.

Trimming removed 5 bases from V and 5 bases from J; junction bases left unmatched: 11. The germline V gene encodes CDR1 LNHNV and CDR2 YYDKDF (reference sequence). CDR3 length equals 15 residues. CDR3 regions were amplified by Arm-PCR using iRepertoire HTBI primers to build TCR beta libraries. TCRdb recomputed calls from the multiplex PCR reads with MiXCR, one row per CDR3 protein. Counted here are some 500,000 distinct CDR3 sequences, about 16% occurring once; the ten biggest clones make up 20% to 25%. Time point described: newly diagnosed GD, antithyroid drugs for less than 3 months. PBMC-extracted RNA yielded the TCR library. American Thyroid Association guidelines defined how Graves' disease was diagnosed. Many counts were recorded for this clonotype. Antigen specificity is unknown. The same specimen was also included in a second study, on T cells in Graves' hyperthyroidism and ophthalmopathy. That publication notes: Exclusion followed for patients with uncontrolled infection, other autoimmune disease, pregnancy or lactation. Blood also showed most of the thyroid clonotypes that were expanded above 0.001.

V gene TRBV15 combines with J gene TRBJ2-5; TRBD1 aligns across 7 bases. This clonotype was sampled from a woman aged 40 to 65 with Graves disease. The specimen comprised peripheral blood mononuclear cells (PBMCs), sampled at new diagnosis, from a patient treated with antithyroid drugs. The DNA for the CDR3 is TGTGCCACCAGCCGATACAGGGGCCAGGGGGAGACCCAGTACTTC. The encoded protein is CATSRYRGQGETQYF.